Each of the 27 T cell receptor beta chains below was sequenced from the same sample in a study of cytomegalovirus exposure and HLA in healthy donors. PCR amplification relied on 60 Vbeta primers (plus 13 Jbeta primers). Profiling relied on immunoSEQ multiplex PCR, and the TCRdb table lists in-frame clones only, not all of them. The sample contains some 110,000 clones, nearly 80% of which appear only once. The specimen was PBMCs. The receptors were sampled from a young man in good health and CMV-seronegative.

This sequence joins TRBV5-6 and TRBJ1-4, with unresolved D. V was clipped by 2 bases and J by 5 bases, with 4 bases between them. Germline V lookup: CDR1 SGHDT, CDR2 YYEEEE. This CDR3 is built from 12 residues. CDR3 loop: CASSLSNEKLFF. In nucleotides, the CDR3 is TGTGCCAGCAGCTTAAGCAATGAAAAACTGTTTTTT. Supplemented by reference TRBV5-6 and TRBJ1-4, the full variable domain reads DAGVTQSPTHLIKTRGQQVTLRCSPKSGHDTVSWYQQALGQGPQFIFQYYEEEERQRGNFPDRFSGHQFPNYSSELNVNALLLGDSALYLCASSLSNEKLFFGSGTQLSVL.

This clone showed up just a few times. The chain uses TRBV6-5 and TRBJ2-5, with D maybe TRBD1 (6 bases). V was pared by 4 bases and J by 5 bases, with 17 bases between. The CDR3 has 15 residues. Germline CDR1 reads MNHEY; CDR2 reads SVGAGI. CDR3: CASSFGRGLEETQYF. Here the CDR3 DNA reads TGTGCCAGCAGTTTCGGCAGGGGTTTGGAGGAGACCCAGTACTTC.

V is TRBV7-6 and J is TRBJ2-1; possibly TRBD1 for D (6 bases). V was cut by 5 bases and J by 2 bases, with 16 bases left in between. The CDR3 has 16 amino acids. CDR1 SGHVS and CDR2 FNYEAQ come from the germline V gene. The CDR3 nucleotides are TGTGCCAGCAGCACGAAGGGGGATCGCGCCTACAATGAGCAGTTCTTC. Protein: CASSTKGDRAYNEQFF.

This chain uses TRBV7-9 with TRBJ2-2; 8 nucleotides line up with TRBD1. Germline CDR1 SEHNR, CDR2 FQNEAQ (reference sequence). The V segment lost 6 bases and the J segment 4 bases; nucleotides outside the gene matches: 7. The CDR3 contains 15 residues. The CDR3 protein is CASRDAGGSTGELFF. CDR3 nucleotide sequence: TGTGCCAGCAGGGACGCAGGGGGCTCCACCGGGGAGCTGTTTTTT.

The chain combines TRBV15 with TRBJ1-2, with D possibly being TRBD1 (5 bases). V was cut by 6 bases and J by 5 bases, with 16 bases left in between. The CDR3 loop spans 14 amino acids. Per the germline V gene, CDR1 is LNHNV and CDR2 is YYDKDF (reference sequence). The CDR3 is CATRTSTAIYGYTF. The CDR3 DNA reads TGTGCCACCAGAACATCGACAGCAATATATGGCTACACCTTC.

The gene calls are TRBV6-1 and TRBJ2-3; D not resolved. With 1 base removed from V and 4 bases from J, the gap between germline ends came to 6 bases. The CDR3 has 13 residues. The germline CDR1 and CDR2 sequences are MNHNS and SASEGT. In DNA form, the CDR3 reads TGTGCCAGCAGTGAAGGAGGAGCAGATACGCAGTATTTT. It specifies CASSEGGADTQYF.

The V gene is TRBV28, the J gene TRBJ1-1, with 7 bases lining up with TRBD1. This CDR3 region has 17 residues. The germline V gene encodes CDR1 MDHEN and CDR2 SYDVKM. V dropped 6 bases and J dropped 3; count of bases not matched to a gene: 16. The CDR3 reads CASSLNPGDRRHTEAFF. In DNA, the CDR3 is TGTGCCAGCAGCCTAAACCCGGGGGACAGAAGGCACACTGAAGCTTTCTTT.

CDR3 protein: CASSLARGDNSPLHF. CDR3 DNA: TGTGCCAGCAGCTTGGCTCGGGGAGATAATTCACCCCTCCACTTT. J is TRBJ1-6 and V is TRBV5-5, with D unresolved. Germline CDR1 reads SGHKS; CDR2 reads YYEKEE (reference sequence). Trimming cost V 0 bases and J 5 bases, with 9 bases left between them. The CDR3 is 15 residues long.

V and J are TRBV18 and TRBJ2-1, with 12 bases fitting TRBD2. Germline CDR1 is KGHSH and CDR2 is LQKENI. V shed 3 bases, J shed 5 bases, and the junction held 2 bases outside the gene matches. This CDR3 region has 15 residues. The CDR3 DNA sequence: TGTGCCAGCTCACCCCGGACTAGCGGGGACAATGAGCAGTTCTTC. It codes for CASSPRTSGDNEQFF. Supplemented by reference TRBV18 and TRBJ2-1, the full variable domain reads NAGVMQNPRHLVRRRGQEARLRCSPMKGHSHVYWYRQLPEEGLKFMVYLQKENIIDESGMPKERFSAEFPKEGPSILRIQQVVRGDSAAYFCASSPRTSGDNEQFFGPGTRLTVL.

CDR3 sequence (DNA): TGTGCCAGCAGCGTAGGAGGGTACGGCACTGAAGCTTTCTTT. The encoded protein is CASSVGGYGTEAFF. The rearrangement uses TRBV9 and TRBJ1-1, with D uncertain. The V and J ends lost 0 bases and 4 bases respectively, with 10 bases between them. Germline CDR1 is SGDLS and CDR2 is YYNGEE. CDR3 length equals 14 residues.

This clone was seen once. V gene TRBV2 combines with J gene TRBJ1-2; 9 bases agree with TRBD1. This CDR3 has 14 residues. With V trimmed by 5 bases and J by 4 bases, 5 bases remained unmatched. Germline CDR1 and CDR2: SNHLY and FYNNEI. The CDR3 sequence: CASSLGQGGYGYTF. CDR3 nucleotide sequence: TGTGCCAGCAGTCTGGGACAGGGTGGCTATGGCTACACCTTC. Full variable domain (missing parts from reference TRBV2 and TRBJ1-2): EPEVTQTPSHQVTQMGQEVILRCVPISNHLYFYWYRQILGQKVEFLVSFYNNEISEKSEIFDDQFSVERPDGSNFTLKIRSTKLEDSAMYFCASSLGQGGYGYTFGSGTRLTVV.

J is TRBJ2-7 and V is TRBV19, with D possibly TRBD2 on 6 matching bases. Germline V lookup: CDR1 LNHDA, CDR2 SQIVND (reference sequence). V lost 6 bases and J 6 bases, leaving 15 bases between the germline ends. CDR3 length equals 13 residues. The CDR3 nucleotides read TGTGCCAGTAGGGTGGACTACTCTGGCGAGCAGTACTTC. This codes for CASRVDYSGEQYF.

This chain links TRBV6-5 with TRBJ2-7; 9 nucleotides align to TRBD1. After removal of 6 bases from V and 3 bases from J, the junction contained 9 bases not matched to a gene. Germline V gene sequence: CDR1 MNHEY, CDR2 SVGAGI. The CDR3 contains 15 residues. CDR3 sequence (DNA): TGTGCCAGCAGCTATTGGACAGGGGCCTTCTACGAGCAGTACTTC. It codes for CASSYWTGAFYEQYF.

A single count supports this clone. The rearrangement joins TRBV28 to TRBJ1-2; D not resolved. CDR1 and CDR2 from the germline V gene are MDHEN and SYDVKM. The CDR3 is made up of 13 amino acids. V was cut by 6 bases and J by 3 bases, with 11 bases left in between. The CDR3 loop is CASRQRADYGYTF. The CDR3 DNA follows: TGTGCCAGCAGACAGCGGGCGGACTATGGCTACACCTTC.

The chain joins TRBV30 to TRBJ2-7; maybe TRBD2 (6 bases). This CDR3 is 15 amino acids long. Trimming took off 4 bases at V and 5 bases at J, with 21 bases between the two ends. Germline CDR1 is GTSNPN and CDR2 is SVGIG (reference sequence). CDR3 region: CAWTTGTLGGHEQYF. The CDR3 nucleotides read TGTGCCTGGACCACCGGCACCCTGGGGGGACACGAGCAGTACTTC.

CDR3 in amino acids: CASSLAPQPSSGNTIYF. The CDR3 DNA reads TGTGCCAGCAGCTTAGCTCCGCAACCCAGCTCTGGAAACACCATATATTTT. This sequence joins TRBV7-8 and TRBJ1-3; D is unclear. V was shortened by 0 bases and J by 0 bases, with 12 bases between the two germline ends. The CDR3 contains 17 residues. Germline V gene data show CDR1 as SGHVS and CDR2 as FQNEAQ.

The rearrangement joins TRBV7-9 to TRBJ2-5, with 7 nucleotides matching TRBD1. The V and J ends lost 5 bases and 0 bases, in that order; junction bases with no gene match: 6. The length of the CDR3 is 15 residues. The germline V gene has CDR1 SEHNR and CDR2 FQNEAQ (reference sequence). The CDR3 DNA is TGTGCCAGCAGCCTACCCACAGGGGACCAAGAGACCCAGTACTTC. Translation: CASSLPTGDQETQYF.

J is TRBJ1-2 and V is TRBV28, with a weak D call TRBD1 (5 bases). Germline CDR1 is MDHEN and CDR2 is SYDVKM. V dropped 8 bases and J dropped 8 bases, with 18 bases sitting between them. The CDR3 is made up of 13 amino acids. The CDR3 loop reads CASRDPGVRGYTF. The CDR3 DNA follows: TGTGCCAGCCGGGACCCGGGAGTGAGAGGCTACACCTTC.

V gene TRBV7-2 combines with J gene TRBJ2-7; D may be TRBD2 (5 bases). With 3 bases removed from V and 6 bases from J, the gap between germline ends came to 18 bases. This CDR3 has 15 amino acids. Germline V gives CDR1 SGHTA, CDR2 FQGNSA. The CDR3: CASSLGRTLGPEQYF. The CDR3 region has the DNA TGTGCCAGCAGCTTGGGCCGGACTCTAGGGCCCGAGCAGTACTTC. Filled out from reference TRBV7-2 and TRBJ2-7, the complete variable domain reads GAGVSQSPSNKVTEKGKDVELRCDPISGHTALYWYRQSLGQGLEFLIYFQGNSAPDKSGLPSDRFSAERTGGSVSTLTIQRTQQEDSAVYLCASSLGRTLGPEQYFGPGTRLTVT.

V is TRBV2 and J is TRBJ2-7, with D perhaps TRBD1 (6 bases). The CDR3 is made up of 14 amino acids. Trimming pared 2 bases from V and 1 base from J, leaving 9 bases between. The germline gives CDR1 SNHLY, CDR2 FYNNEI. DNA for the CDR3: TGTGCCAGCAGTGAACAGGGGATATCCTACGAGCAGTACTTC. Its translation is CASSEQGISYEQYF.

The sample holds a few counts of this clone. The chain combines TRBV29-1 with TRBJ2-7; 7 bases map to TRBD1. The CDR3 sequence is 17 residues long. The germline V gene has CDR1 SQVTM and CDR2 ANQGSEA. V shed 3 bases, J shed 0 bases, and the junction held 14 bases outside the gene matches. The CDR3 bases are TGCAGCGTTGATCTCGGGACAGCTTCTGCGAGCTCCTACGAGCAGTACTTC. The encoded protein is CSVDLGTASASSYEQYF.

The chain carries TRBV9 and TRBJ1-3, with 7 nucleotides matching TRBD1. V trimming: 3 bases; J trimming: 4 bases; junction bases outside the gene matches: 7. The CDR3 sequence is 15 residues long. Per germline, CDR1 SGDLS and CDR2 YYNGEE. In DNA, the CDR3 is TGTGCCAGCAGCGATACAGGGGCGGTCGGAAACACCATATATTTT. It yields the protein CASSDTGAVGNTIYF. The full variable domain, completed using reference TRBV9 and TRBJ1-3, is DSGVTQTPKHLITATGQRVTLRCSPRSGDLSVYWYQQSLDQGLQFLIQYYNGEERAKGNILERFSAQQFPDLHSELNLSSLELGDSALYFCASSDTGAVGNTIYFGEGSWLTVV.

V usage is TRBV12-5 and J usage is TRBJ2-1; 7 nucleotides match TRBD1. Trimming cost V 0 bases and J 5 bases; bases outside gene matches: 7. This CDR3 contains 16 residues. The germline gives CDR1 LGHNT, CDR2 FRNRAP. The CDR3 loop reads CASGLVLPGGNNEQFF. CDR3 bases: TGTGCTAGTGGTTTGGTACTTCCAGGGGGAAACAATGAGCAGTTCTTC.

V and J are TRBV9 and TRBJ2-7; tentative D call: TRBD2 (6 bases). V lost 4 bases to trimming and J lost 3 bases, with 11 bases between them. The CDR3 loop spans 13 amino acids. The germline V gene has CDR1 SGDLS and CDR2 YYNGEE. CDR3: CASSPPGVYEQYF. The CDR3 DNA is TGTGCCAGCAGCCCCCCGGGAGTCTACGAGCAGTACTTC.

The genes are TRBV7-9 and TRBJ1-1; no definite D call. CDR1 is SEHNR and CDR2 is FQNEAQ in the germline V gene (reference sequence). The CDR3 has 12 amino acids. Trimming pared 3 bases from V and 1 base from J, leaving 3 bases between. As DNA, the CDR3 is TGTGCCAGCAGCTTCGGGAACACTGAAGCTTTCTTT. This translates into CASSFGNTEAFF.

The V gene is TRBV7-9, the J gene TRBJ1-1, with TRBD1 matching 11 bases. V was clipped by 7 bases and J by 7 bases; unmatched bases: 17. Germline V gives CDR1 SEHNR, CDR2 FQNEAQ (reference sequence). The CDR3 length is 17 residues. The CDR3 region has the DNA TGTGCCAGCATCCAAACTTGGACAGGGGGCGTCCCCCATGAAGCTTTCTTT. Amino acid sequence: CASIQTWTGGVPHEAFF.

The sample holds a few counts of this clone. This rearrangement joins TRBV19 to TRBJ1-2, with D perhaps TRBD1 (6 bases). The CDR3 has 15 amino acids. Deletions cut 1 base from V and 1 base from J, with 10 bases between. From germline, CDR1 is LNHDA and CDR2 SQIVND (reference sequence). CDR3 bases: TGTGCCAGTAGTATAGCAGGGGCGGATAACTATGGCTACACCTTC. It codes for CASSIAGADNYGYTF.